The sequence of this TCR beta chain was determined in a study of T cell responses to AZD1222 COVID-19 vaccine. Study-level findings and limits: Reports say nearly half of spike-specific TCRs go after unmutated variant regions. Only a handful of AZD1222 recipients, about six in all, had baseline seropositivity. Spike was spanned by vaccine-associated CD4 TCRs, which were dominant at 160-218 and 743-854. Sampling that yielded the repertoires occurred only after the peak T cell response.

Only in-frame clones appear in the TCRdb table, and some are missing; sequencing was by immunoSEQ multiplex PCR. Among roughly 170,000 clones listed, approximately 86% were seen once. V shed 3 bases and J 4 bases; nucleotides not matched to a gene: 4. CDR3 length equals 14 residues. The germline V gene encodes CDR1 MRHNA and CDR2 SNTAGT. On this clone itself: Its antigen is not identified.

The chain employs TRBV6-4 and TRBJ2-5; 8 nucleotides agree with TRBD1. The TCR sequence derives from an adult in good health. The source was peripheral blood, collected on day 0 of AZD1222 vaccination. The CDR3 region is CASSEDRAAETQYF. The DNA for the CDR3 is TGTGCCAGCAGTGAGGACAGGGCGGCAGAGACCCAGTACTTC.